Each of the 20 T cell receptor beta chains below was sequenced from the same sample in a study of OX40 agonist ivuxolimab in advanced cancers. Method: immunoSEQ multiplex PCR; TCRdb's copy keeps in-frame clones and lacks some. The sample records around 60,000 clones, around nine tenths being singletons. The sequenced sample was CD4+ or CD8+ T cells sorted from blood, obtained in a trial of the OX40 agonist ivuxolimab. These receptor sequences come from an adult with an advanced solid tumor such as melanoma, head and neck, liver or kidney cancer.

CDR3 nucleotides: TGTGCCAGCTCCGCGCTATCGGGAGAGTTTTACACCGGGGAGCTGTTTTTT. Amino acids: CASSALSGEFYTGELFF. The J gene is TRBJ2-2, the V gene TRBV18; D is possibly TRBD2 (6 bases). Germline V gives CDR1 KGHSH, CDR2 LQKENI. The ends were cut back, 6 bases at V and 3 bases at J, with 20 bases in the middle. This CDR3 spans 17 amino acids.

The chain is built from TRBV9 and TRBJ1-5; no clear D gene. Trimming shortened V by 5 bases and J by 4 bases, and 10 bases separated the two germline ends. This CDR3 has 13 amino acids. CDR1 SGDLS and CDR2 YYNGEE come from the germline V gene. The CDR3 loop reads CASSADFNQPQHF. For the CDR3, the DNA is TGTGCCAGCAGTGCAGACTTTAATCAGCCCCAGCATTTT.

The rearrangement uses TRBV27 and TRBJ1-2, with D perhaps matching TRBD1 (5 bases). V was shortened by 6 bases and J by 1 base, with 27 bases between the two germline ends. The CDR3 contains 19 residues. Germline-derived CDR1 and CDR2 are MNHEY and SMNVEV (reference sequence). The CDR3 DNA reads TGTGCCAGCAGATCCCCCATAAGGGCAGGGCCGGGGTTTAACTATGGCTACACCTTC. Translating it yields CASRSPIRAGPGFNYGYTF.

The chain couples TRBV18 to TRBJ2-2; 11 nucleotides align to TRBD1. The CDR3 has 18 residues. Unmatched junction bases numbered 12, after V lost 4 bases and J lost 5 bases. The V gene's germline CDR1 is KGHSH and CDR2 LQKENI. CDR3 in amino acids: CASSLSRAGTGGTGELFF. As DNA, the CDR3 is TGTGCCAGCTCACTCTCCCGAGCCGGGACAGGGGGAACCGGGGAGCTGTTTTTT.

The chain links TRBV9 to TRBJ1-4; D gene uncertain. V dropped 0 bases and J dropped 3 bases, with 9 bases sitting between them. The CDR3 contains 15 residues. Germline CDR1 and CDR2: SGDLS and YYNGEE. CDR3 coding DNA: TGTGCCAGCAGCGTAGGAGGCAGCCCTAATGAAAAACTGTTTTTT. It codes for CASSVGGSPNEKLFF.

The chain uses TRBV6-1 and TRBJ1-1; D is undetermined. Trimming removed 8 bases from V and 8 bases from J, with 12 bases in between. The CDR3 contains 11 residues. CDR1 is MNHNS and CDR2 is SASEGT in the germline V gene. CDR3 protein: CASVRYREAFF. In DNA, the CDR3 is TGTGCCAGCGTTCGGTACAGAGAAGCTTTCTTT.

The chain is built from TRBV5-4 and TRBJ2-5; TRBD1 might be the D (6 bases). The V gene's germline CDR1 is SGHNT and CDR2 YYREEE (reference sequence). This CDR3 spans 12 amino acids. The V gene lost 3 bases and the J gene lost 5 bases, with 8 bases spanning the gap. The CDR3 loop is CASSWGRETQYF. In nucleotides, the CDR3 is TGTGCCAGCAGCTGGGGGCGGGAGACCCAGTACTTC.

J is TRBJ2-6 and V is TRBV28; D might be TRBD1 (5 bases). CDR3 length equals 18 residues. V lost 5 bases and J 0 bases, leaving 17 bases between the germline ends. Germline assignment: CDR1 MDHEN and CDR2 SYDVKM. The CDR3 is CASSPQAGSSSGANVLTF. The CDR3 DNA reads as TGTGCCAGCAGTCCCCAGGCAGGGTCAAGCTCTGGGGCCAACGTCCTGACTTTC.

V usage is TRBV30 and J usage is TRBJ1-1; D not certain. Germline-derived CDR1 and CDR2 are GTSNPN and SVGIG (reference sequence). CDR3 size: 14 residues. The germline V and J ends were trimmed by 4 bases and 4 bases, with 16 bases remaining between them. CDR3 sequence: CAWTHRGSGTEAFF. CDR3 in DNA: TGTGCCTGGACCCATCGAGGTTCCGGCACTGAAGCTTTCTTT.

The V and J genes are TRBV9 and TRBJ2-1, with D uncertain. This CDR3 spans 15 amino acids. V lost 0 bases and J lost 0, with 7 bases in between. Germline values: CDR1 SGDLS, CDR2 YYNGEE. CDR3 nucleotide sequence: TGTGCCAGCAGCGTAGCGAGCTACTCCTACAATGAGCAGTTCTTC. As protein: CASSVASYSYNEQFF. The full variable domain, its missing parts supplied by reference TRBV9 and TRBJ2-1, is DSGVTQTPKHLITATGQRVTLRCSPRSGDLSVYWYQQSLDQGLQFLIQYYNGEERAKGNILERFSAQQFPDLHSELNLSSLELGDSALYFCASSVASYSYNEQFFGPGTRLTVL.

V gene TRBV5-1 combines with J gene TRBJ1-2; D unclear. The CDR3 totals 12 residues. Germline V gene lookup returns CDR1 SGHRS and CDR2 YFSETQ. Trimming cost V 4 bases and J 7 bases, with 11 bases left between them. The CDR3 is CASSPRTGGYTF. Written as DNA, the CDR3 is TGCGCCAGCAGCCCTAGGACCGGTGGCTACACCTTC.

This clone was recorded a few times. The chain joins TRBV28 to TRBJ1-2; TRBD1 matches 7 bases. The trim removed 7 bases at V and 5 bases at J, leaving 7 bases unmatched. This CDR3 has 13 residues. Germline CDR1 reads MDHEN; CDR2 reads SYDVKM. Here the CDR3 reads CASKTGTAYGYTF. The CDR3 nucleotides are TGTGCCAGCAAAACCGGGACAGCTTATGGCTACACCTTC.

The chain joins TRBV19 to TRBJ2-3; unclear D gene. CDR1 is LNHDA, CDR2 SQIVND, per germline (reference sequence). Trimming took 2 bases from V and 6 from J, leaving 3 bases between them. CDR3 length equals 11 residues. The CDR3 here is CASSISDTQYF. In nucleotides, the CDR3 is TGTGCCAGTAGTATATCGGATACGCAGTATTTT.

The V gene is TRBV5-8, the J gene TRBJ2-3; D is possibly TRBD2 (6 bases). V was cut by 9 bases and J by 2 bases, with 19 bases left in between. The CDR3 is made up of 15 amino acids. Germline assignment: CDR1 SGHTS and CDR2 YDEGEE. The CDR3: CATQREGLHTDTQYF. CDR3 in DNA: TGTGCCACACAACGTGAGGGACTCCACACAGATACGCAGTATTTT.

The chain carries TRBV15 and TRBJ2-1; 12 nucleotides agree with TRBD2. V lost 1 base and J lost 6; bases outside the gene matches: 7. This CDR3 has 17 residues. Looked up from germline, CDR1 is LNHNV and CDR2 is YYDKDF (reference sequence). Here the CDR3 reads CATSRGPTSGSTNEQFF. DNA of the CDR3: TGTGCCACCAGCAGAGGCCCGACTAGCGGGAGTACCAATGAGCAGTTCTTC.

This chain joins TRBV28 and TRBJ2-7, with 9 bases lining up with TRBD1. After removal of 5 bases from V and 5 bases from J, the junction contained 10 bases not matched to a gene. There are 15 residues in the CDR3. The V gene's germline CDR1 is MDHEN and CDR2 SYDVKM. This chain's CDR3 is CASSPHGTGPDEQYF. CDR3 nucleotide sequence: TGTGCCAGCAGTCCCCATGGGACAGGGCCTGACGAGCAGTACTTC.

This chain connects TRBV5-6 to TRBJ2-2; 14 bases agree with TRBD2. The germline CDR1 and CDR2 sequences are SGHDT and YYEEEE. The trim removed 5 bases at V and 4 bases at J, leaving 13 bases unmatched. The CDR3 consists of 19 residues. The DNA of the CDR3 is TGTGCCAGCAGGCCCCGGACTAGCGGGAGGTCTTCATTCACCGGGGAGCTGTTTTTT. Translating gives CASRPRTSGRSSFTGELFF.

This rearrangement joins TRBV6-1 to TRBJ1-4; no reliable D call. The CDR3 sequence is 11 residues long. Germline CDR1 and CDR2: MNHNS and SASEGT. Between the trimmed V and J ends, which lost 3 bases and 8 bases, there was a span of 4 bases. CDR3 sequence reads: CASSDLEKLFF. CDR3 coding DNA: TGTGCCAGCAGTGACTTAGAAAAACTGTTTTTT.

This chain links TRBV7-3 with TRBJ2-7, with 9 bases that match TRBD1. The CDR3 has 13 residues. V lost 5 bases, J lost 3 bases, and 2 bases stayed unmatched. Germline CDR1 and CDR2: SGHTA and FQGTGA. Here the CDR3 reads CASSEDRGYEQYF. DNA for the CDR3: TGTGCCAGCAGCGAGGACAGGGGCTACGAGCAGTACTTC.

This clone has a handful of counts. This rearrangement joins TRBV2 to TRBJ1-4; D is unclear. This CDR3 contains 13 residues. Germline-derived CDR1 and CDR2 are SNHLY and FYNNEI. Trimming removed 5 bases from V and 5 bases from J, with 9 bases in between. In nucleotides, the CDR3 is TGTGCCAGCAGTAGTCGGAGAAATGAAAAACTGTTTTTT. It specifies CASSSRRNEKLFF.